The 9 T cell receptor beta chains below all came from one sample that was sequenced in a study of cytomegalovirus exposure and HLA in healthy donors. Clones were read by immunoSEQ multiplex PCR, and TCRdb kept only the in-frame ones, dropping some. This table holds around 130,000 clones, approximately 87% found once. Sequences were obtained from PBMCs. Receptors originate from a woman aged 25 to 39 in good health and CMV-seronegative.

The CDR3 sequence is CASTPRQANQPQHF. The DNA for the CDR3 is TGTGCCAGTACCCCGAGACAGGCCAATCAGCCCCAGCATTTT. This sequence joins TRBV19 and TRBJ1-5, with a weak D call TRBD1 (6 bases). The CDR3 loop spans 14 amino acids. Looked up from germline, CDR1 is LNHDA and CDR2 is SQIVND (reference sequence). V was cut by 7 bases and J by 3 bases, with 13 bases left in between.

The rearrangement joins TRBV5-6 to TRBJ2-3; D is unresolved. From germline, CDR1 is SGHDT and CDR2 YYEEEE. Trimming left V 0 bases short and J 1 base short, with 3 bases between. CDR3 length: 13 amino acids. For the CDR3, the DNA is TGTGCCAGCAGCTTGGCGGGCACAGATACGCAGTATTTT. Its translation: CASSLAGTDTQYF.

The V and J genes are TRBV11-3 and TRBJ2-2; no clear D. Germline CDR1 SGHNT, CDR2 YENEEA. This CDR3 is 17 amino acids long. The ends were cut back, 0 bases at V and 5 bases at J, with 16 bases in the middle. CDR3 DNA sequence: TGTGCCAGCAGCTTAGATCATGGGCCTCCCCAGACCGGGGAGCTGTTTTTT. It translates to CASSLDHGPPQTGELFF.

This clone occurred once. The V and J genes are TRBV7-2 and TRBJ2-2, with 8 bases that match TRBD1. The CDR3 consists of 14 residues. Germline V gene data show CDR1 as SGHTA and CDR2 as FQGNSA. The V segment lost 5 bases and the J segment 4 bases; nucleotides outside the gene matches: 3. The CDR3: CASSRTGFTGELFF. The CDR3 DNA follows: TGTGCCAGCAGCAGGACAGGGTTCACCGGGGAGCTGTTTTTT.

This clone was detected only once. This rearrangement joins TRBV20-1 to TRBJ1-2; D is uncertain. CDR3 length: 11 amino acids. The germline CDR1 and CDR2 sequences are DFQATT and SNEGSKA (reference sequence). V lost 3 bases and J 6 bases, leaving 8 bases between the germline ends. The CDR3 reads CSASVLNGYTF. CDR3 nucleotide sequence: TGCAGTGCTAGTGTCCTAAATGGCTACACCTTC.

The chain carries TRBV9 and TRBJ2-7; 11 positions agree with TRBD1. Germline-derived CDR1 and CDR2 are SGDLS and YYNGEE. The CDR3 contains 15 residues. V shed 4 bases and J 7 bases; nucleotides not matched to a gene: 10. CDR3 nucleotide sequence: TGTGCCAGCAGCCCTCAGGGACAGGGGGTTGATGAGCAGTACTTC. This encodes CASSPQGQGVDEQYF.

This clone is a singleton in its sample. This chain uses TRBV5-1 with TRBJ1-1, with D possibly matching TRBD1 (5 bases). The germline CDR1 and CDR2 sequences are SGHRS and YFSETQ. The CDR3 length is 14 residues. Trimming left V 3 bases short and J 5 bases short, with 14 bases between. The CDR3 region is CASSSSQGETEAFF. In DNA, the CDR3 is TGCGCCAGCAGCTCGAGTCAGGGCGAGACTGAAGCTTTCTTT.

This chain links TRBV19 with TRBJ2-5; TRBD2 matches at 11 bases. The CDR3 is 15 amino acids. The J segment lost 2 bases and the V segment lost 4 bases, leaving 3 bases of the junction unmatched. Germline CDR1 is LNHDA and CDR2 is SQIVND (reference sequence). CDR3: CASSTGLAVQETQYF. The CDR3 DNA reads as TGTGCCAGTAGTACGGGACTAGCGGTGCAAGAGACCCAGTACTTC. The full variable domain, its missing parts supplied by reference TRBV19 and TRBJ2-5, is DGGITQSPKYLFRKEGQNVTLSCEQNLNHDAMYWYRQDPGQGLRLIYYSQIVNDFQKGDIAEGYSVSREKKESFPLTVTSAQKNPTAFYLCASSTGLAVQETQYFGPGTRLLVL.

The CDR3 region has the DNA TGTGCCTGGAGTGTACCAGGCCGACCCTACGAGCAGTACTTC. Residues: CAWSVPGRPYEQYF. The rearrangement links TRBV30 to TRBJ2-7; D gene ambiguous. V lost 0 bases, J lost 2 bases, and 11 bases lay in between. CDR3 size: 14 residues. CDR1 is GTSNPN, CDR2 SVGIG, per germline (reference sequence).